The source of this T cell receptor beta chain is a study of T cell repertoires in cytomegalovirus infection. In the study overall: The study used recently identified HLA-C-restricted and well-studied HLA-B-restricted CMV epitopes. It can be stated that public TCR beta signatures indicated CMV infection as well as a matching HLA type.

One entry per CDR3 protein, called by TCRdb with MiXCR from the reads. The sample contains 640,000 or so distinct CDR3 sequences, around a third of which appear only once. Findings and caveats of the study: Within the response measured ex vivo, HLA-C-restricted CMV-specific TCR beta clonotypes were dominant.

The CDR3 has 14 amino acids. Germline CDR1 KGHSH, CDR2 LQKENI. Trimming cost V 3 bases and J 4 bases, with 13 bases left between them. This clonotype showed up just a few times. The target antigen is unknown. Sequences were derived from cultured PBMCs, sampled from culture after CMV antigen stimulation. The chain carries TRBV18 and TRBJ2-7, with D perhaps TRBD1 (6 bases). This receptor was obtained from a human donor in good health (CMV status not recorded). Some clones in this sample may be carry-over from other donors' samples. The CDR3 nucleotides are TGTGCCAGCTCACCTCCGGGACAACCTTACGAGCAGTACTTC. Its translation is CASSPPGQPYEQYF.